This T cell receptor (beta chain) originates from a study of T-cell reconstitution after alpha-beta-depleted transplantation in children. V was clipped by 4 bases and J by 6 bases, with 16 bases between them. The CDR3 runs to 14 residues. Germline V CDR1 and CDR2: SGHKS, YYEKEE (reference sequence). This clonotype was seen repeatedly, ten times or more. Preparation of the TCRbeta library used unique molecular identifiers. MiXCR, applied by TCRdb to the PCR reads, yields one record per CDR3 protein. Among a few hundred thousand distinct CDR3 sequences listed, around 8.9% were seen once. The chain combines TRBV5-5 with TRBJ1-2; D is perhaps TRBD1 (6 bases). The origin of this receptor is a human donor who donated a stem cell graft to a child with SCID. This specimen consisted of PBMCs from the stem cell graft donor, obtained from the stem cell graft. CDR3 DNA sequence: TGTGCCAGCAGCCCGTGGGGGGGGCGGGATGGCTACACCTTC. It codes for CASSPWGGRDGYTF.